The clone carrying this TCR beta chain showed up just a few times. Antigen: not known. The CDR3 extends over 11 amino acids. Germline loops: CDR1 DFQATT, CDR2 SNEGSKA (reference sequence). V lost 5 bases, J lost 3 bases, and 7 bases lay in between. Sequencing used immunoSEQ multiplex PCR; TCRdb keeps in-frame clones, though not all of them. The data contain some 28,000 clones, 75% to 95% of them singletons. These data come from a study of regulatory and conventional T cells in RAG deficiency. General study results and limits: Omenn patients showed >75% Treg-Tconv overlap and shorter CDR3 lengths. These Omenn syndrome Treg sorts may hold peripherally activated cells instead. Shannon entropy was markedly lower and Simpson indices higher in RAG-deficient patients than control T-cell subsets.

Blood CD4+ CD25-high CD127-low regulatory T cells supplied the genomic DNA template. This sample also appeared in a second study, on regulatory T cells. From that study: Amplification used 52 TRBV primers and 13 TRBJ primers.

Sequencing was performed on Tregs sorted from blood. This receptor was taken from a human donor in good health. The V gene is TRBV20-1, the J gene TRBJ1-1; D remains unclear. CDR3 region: CSADGDTEAFF. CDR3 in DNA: TGCAGTGCTGACGGGGACACTGAAGCTTTCTTT.